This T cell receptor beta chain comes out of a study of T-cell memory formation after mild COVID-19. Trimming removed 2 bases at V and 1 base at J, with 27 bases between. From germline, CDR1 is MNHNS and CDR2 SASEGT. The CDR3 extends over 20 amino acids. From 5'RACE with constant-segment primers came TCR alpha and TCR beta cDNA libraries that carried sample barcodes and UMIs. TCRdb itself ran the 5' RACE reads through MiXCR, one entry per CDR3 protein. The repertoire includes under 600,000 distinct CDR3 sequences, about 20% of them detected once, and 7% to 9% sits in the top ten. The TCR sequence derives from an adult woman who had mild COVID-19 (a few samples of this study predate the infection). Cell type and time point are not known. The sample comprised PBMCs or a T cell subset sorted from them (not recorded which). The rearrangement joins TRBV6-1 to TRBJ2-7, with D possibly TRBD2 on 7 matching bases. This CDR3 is CASSELPGGHWTSRSYEQYF. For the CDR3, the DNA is TGTGCCAGCAGTGAACTGCCGGGGGGACACTGGACGTCGAGGTCCTACGAGCAGTACTTC.